This T cell receptor (beta chain) derives from a study of siplizumab effects on memory and regulatory T cells. On this clone itself: As yet, its antigen is unknown.

The data were produced by immunoSEQ multiplex PCR, yet TCRdb's version contains in-frame clones alone and is incomplete. The data show some 41,000 clones, with roughly 90% seen just once and less than 0.3% held by the top ten. TEMRA, effector memory, memory and naive subsets, all unstimulated, were sequenced in three donor pairs. The study, taken as a whole, reports: It was not possible to assign a naive or memory phenotype to roughly 75-96% of proliferating CD4+ or CD8+ clones.

Looked up from germline, CDR1 is LNHDA and CDR2 is SQIVND (reference sequence). Trimming pared 1 base from V and 8 bases from J, leaving 5 bases between. CDR3 size: 12 residues. This rearrangement joins TRBV19 to TRBJ1-4; D remains unclear. This sequence was found in a human donor in good health. Specimen: naive CD4+ T cells sorted from blood. The chain's CDR3 is CASSIVGEKLFF. The CDR3 coding sequence is TGTGCCAGTAGTATAGTGGGGGAAAAACTGTTTTTT.